The rows below give T cell receptor beta chains drawn from one sample of a study of T cell responses to AZD1222 COVID-19 vaccine. Produced via immunoSEQ multiplex PCR; TCRdb's table is partial and in-frame only. The sample carries 110,000 or so clones, 88% recorded once. The sample in question was peripheral blood, obtained on day 0 of AZD1222 vaccination. The receptors shown here come from an adult in good health. Both conserved end residues are part of each CDR3. D genes are given only for firm matches. Rows may omit the clone size; those that give it use once, few, many or a size class.

clone size: once
V gene: TRBV18
CDR3 length: 15
J gene: TRBJ2-7
D gene: TRBD2
CDR3 protein: CASSPTTSGSYEQYF
CDR3 DNA: TGTGCCAGCTCACCAACGACTAGCGGGAGTTACGAGCAGTACTTC

clone size: NA
V gene: TRBV5-4
CDR3 length: 16
J gene: TRBJ2-7
D gene: TRBD1
CDR3 protein: CASSSGTGVVTYEQYF
CDR3 DNA: TGTGCCAGCAGCTCTGGGACAGGGGTCGTCACCTACGAGCAGTACTTC

clone size: NA
V gene: TRBV7-8
CDR3 length: 15
J gene: TRBJ1-1
D gene: NA
CDR3 protein: CASSPDSQGGTEAFF
CDR3 DNA: TGTGCCAGCAGCCCGGACAGTCAAGGAGGCACTGAAGCTTTCTTT

clone size: NA
V gene: TRBV7-9
CDR3 length: 12
J gene: TRBJ2-5
D gene: NA
CDR3 protein: CASSLVGETQYF
CDR3 DNA: TGTGCCAGCAGCTTAGTCGGGGAGACCCAGTACTTC

clone size: NA
V gene: TRBV6-5
CDR3 length: 13
J gene: TRBJ1-1
D gene: NA
CDR3 protein: CASSFIGFPEAFF
CDR3 DNA: TGTGCCAGCAGTTTCATAGGCTTTCCTGAAGCTTTCTTT

clone size: NA
V gene: TRBV7-9
CDR3 length: 14
J gene: TRBJ1-5
D gene: NA
CDR3 protein: CASSPTGFDQPQHF
CDR3 DNA: TGTGCCAGCAGCCCAACAGGGTTTGATCAGCCCCAGCATTTT

clone size: NA
V gene: TRBV6-6
CDR3 length: 15
J gene: TRBJ2-2
D gene: TRBD1
CDR3 protein: CASRPTGANTGELFF
CDR3 DNA: TGTGCCAGCAGGCCAACAGGGGCGAACACCGGGGAGCTGTTTTTT

clone size: NA
V gene: TRBV14
CDR3 length: 13
J gene: TRBJ1-1
D gene: NA
CDR3 protein: CASSQRGWAEAFF
CDR3 DNA: TGTGCCAGCAGCCAAAGAGGTTGGGCTGAAGCTTTCTTT

clone size: NA
V gene: TRBV6-2/TRBV6-3
CDR3 length: 15
J gene: TRBJ1-1
D gene: NA
CDR3 protein: CASSYRKIRDTEAFF
CDR3 DNA: TGTGCCAGCAGTTATCGAAAGATAAGGGACACTGAAGCTTTCTTT

clone size: NA
V gene: TRBV20-1
CDR3 length: 14
J gene: TRBJ2-7
D gene: NA
CDR3 protein: CSASYFSSSYEQYF
CDR3 DNA: TGCAGTGCTAGTTACTTCTCGAGCTCCTACGAGCAGTACTTC

clone size: NA
V gene: TRBV18
CDR3 length: 14
J gene: TRBJ2-5
D gene: TRBD1
CDR3 protein: CASSPGQGTETQYF
CDR3 DNA: TGTGCCAGCTCACCGGGACAGGGGACGGAGACCCAGTACTTC

clone size: NA
V gene: TRBV7-8
CDR3 length: 12
J gene: TRBJ1-2
D gene: NA
CDR3 protein: CASSLADRGYTF
CDR3 DNA: TGTGCCAGCAGCTTAGCCGACCGTGGCTACACCTTC

clone size: NA
V gene: TRBV30
CDR3 length: 11
J gene: TRBJ1-2
D gene: NA
CDR3 protein: CAWSVPVGYTF
CDR3 DNA: TGTGCCTGGAGTGTACCGGTTGGCTACACCTTC

clone size: NA
V gene: TRBV6-2/TRBV6-3
CDR3 length: 14
J gene: TRBJ1-5
D gene: NA
CDR3 protein: CASSYGGGNQPQHF
CDR3 DNA: TGTGCCAGCAGTTACGGTGGGGGCAATCAGCCCCAGCATTTT

clone size: NA
V gene: TRBV7-2
CDR3 length: 14
J gene: TRBJ2-5
D gene: NA
CDR3 protein: CASSSVGGSETQYF
CDR3 DNA: TGTGCCAGCAGCTCCGTGGGGGGCTCAGAGACCCAGTACTTC

clone size: once
V gene: TRBV2
CDR3 length: 15
J gene: TRBJ2-1
D gene: NA
CDR3 protein: CASTAAEASYNEQFF
CDR3 DNA: TGTGCCAGCACGGCGGCGGAAGCATCCTACAATGAGCAGTTCTTC

clone size: once
V gene: TRBV5-1
CDR3 length: 15
J gene: TRBJ1-1
D gene: NA
CDR3 protein: CASSLVGQRGTEAFF
CDR3 DNA: TGCGCCAGCAGCTTGGTTGGGCAGAGAGGGACTGAAGCTTTCTTT

clone size: NA
V gene: TRBV27
CDR3 length: 19
J gene: TRBJ2-3
D gene: TRBD2
CDR3 protein: CASSFQGIAGGRGTDTQYF
CDR3 DNA: TGTGCCAGCAGCTTTCAGGGGATAGCGGGAGGTCGGGGCACAGATACGCAGTATTTT

clone size: few
V gene: TRBV7-9
CDR3 length: 13
J gene: TRBJ2-7
D gene: NA
CDR3 protein: CASSGPSTYEQYF
CDR3 DNA: TGTGCCAGCAGCGGGCCCAGCACTTACGAGCAGTACTTC

clone size: NA
V gene: TRBV18
CDR3 length: 15
J gene: TRBJ2-7
D gene: NA
CDR3 protein: CASSPPRLPAYEQYF
CDR3 DNA: TGTGCCAGCTCACCACCTAGGCTTCCAGCCTACGAGCAGTACTTC

clone size: once
V gene: TRBV6-5
CDR3 length: 14
J gene: TRBJ2-7
D gene: NA
CDR3 protein: CASSYRDASYEQYF
CDR3 DNA: TGTGCCAGCAGTTACCGAGACGCGTCCTACGAGCAGTACTTC

clone size: NA
V gene: TRBV29-1
CDR3 length: 15
J gene: TRBJ1-1
D gene: NA
CDR3 protein: CSVLGHKVMNTEAFF
CDR3 DNA: TGCAGCGTGTTGGGACACAAAGTTATGAACACTGAAGCTTTCTTT

clone size: few
V gene: TRBV6-1
CDR3 length: 14
J gene: TRBJ1-3
D gene: NA
CDR3 protein: CASSELPQEGTIYF
CDR3 DNA: TGTGCCAGCAGTGAATTACCCCAAGAGGGCACCATATATTTT

clone size: NA
V gene: TRBV18
CDR3 length: 13
J gene: TRBJ1-6
D gene: NA
CDR3 protein: CASSPKNNSPLHF
CDR3 DNA: TGTGCCAGCTCTCCGAAAAATAATTCACCCCTCCACTTT

clone size: NA
V gene: TRBV5-1
CDR3 length: 14
J gene: TRBJ2-2
D gene: TRBD1
CDR3 protein: CASSPRQGTGELFF
CDR3 DNA: TGCGCCAGCAGCCCAAGACAGGGGACCGGGGAGCTGTTTTTT

clone size: NA
V gene: TRBV3-1/TRBV3-2
CDR3 length: 17
J gene: TRBJ1-6
D gene: NA
CDR3 protein: CASSQSQTSSYNSPLHF
CDR3 DNA: TGTGCCAGCAGCCAATCCCAAACGAGCTCCTATAATTCACCCCTCCACTTT

clone size: NA
V gene: TRBV6-5
CDR3 length: 15
J gene: TRBJ2-1
D gene: NA
CDR3 protein: CASNPRSGSYNGQFF
CDR3 DNA: TGTGCCAGCAACCCAAGGAGCGGTTCCTACAATGGGCAGTTCTTC

clone size: NA
V gene: TRBV5-1
CDR3 length: 14
J gene: TRBJ2-5
D gene: NA
CDR3 protein: CASSQGHFGETQYF
CDR3 DNA: TGCGCCAGCAGCCAGGGACATTTTGGGGAGACCCAGTACTTC

clone size: few
V gene: TRBV28
CDR3 length: 15
J gene: TRBJ2-7
D gene: TRBD2
CDR3 protein: CASSLLSGSSYEQYF
CDR3 DNA: TGTGCCAGCAGTTTATTGAGCGGGAGTTCCTACGAGCAGTACTTC

clone size: NA
V gene: TRBV19
CDR3 length: 13
J gene: TRBJ1-1
D gene: NA
CDR3 protein: CASSIGIYTEAFF
CDR3 DNA: TGTGCCAGTAGTATCGGTATATACACTGAAGCTTTCTTT

clone size: NA
V gene: TRBV19
CDR3 length: 14
J gene: TRBJ2-2
D gene: TRBD2
CDR3 protein: CASSATSVTGELFF
CDR3 DNA: TGTGCCAGTAGTGCAACTAGCGTAACCGGGGAGCTGTTTTTT

clone size: NA
V gene: TRBV5-4
CDR3 length: 14
J gene: TRBJ2-3
D gene: TRBD2
CDR3 protein: CASRQTSGTDTQYF
CDR3 DNA: TGTGCCAGCAGGCAAACTAGCGGCACAGATACGCAGTATTTT

clone size: NA
V gene: TRBV10-3
CDR3 length: 15
J gene: TRBJ1-6
D gene: NA
CDR3 protein: CAITRDSQGNSPLHF
CDR3 DNA: TGTGCCATCACTCGGGACTCACAAGGGAATTCACCCCTCCACTTT

clone size: few
V gene: TRBV7-6
CDR3 length: 15
J gene: TRBJ2-7
D gene: TRBD2
CDR3 protein: CASSLVAGGGGEQYF
CDR3 DNA: TGTGCCAGCAGCTTAGTAGCGGGAGGAGGAGGCGAGCAGTACTTC

clone size: NA
V gene: TRBV6-5
CDR3 length: 15
J gene: TRBJ2-7
D gene: TRBD2
CDR3 protein: CASSQSTSGSYEQYF
CDR3 DNA: TGTGCCAGCAGTCAATCGACTAGCGGCAGCTACGAGCAGTACTTC

clone size: NA
V gene: TRBV7-9
CDR3 length: 18
J gene: TRBJ2-3
D gene: TRBD2
CDR3 protein: CASGPISDSGRARDTQYF
CDR3 DNA: TGTGCCAGCGGGCCGATCAGTGATAGCGGGAGGGCCCGGGATACGCAGTATTTT

clone size: few
V gene: TRBV15
CDR3 length: 12
J gene: TRBJ2-5
D gene: NA
CDR3 protein: CAPGVKGETQYF
CDR3 DNA: TGTGCCCCAGGCGTTAAGGGTGAGACCCAGTACTTC

clone size: once
V gene: TRBV18
CDR3 length: 13
J gene: TRBJ2-7
D gene: NA
CDR3 protein: CASSPPVGHEQYF
CDR3 DNA: TGTGCCAGCTCACCACCTGTGGGACACGAGCAGTACTTC

clone size: NA
V gene: TRBV7-2
CDR3 length: 17
J gene: TRBJ2-1
D gene: TRBD2
CDR3 protein: CASSLVPGLGEGNEQFF
CDR3 DNA: TGTGCCAGCAGCTTAGTACCAGGACTAGGAGAGGGAAATGAGCAGTTCTTC

clone size: once
V gene: TRBV4-1
CDR3 length: 17
J gene: TRBJ2-3
D gene: TRBD2
CDR3 protein: CASSPRAREVSTDTQYF
CDR3 DNA: TGCGCCAGCAGCCCCCGAGCCCGGGAGGTCAGCACAGATACGCAGTATTTT

clone size: few
V gene: TRBV24-1
CDR3 length: 12
J gene: TRBJ2-2
D gene: NA
CDR3 protein: CATSPPTGELFF
CDR3 DNA: TGTGCCACCAGTCCCCCTACCGGGGAGCTGTTTTTT

clone size: NA
V gene: TRBV5-1
CDR3 length: 15
J gene: TRBJ2-2
D gene: NA
CDR3 protein: CASSSAQGNTGELFF
CDR3 DNA: TGCGCCAGCAGCTCAGCTCAGGGTAACACCGGGGAGCTGTTTTTT

clone size: NA
V gene: TRBV5-5
CDR3 length: 12
J gene: TRBJ1-1
D gene: NA
CDR3 protein: CASSLYSTEAFF
CDR3 DNA: TGTGCCAGCAGCTTGTATTCCACTGAAGCTTTCTTT

clone size: once
V gene: TRBV15
CDR3 length: 16
J gene: TRBJ1-1
D gene: NA
CDR3 protein: CATSRDFGGSGTEAFF
CDR3 DNA: TGTGCCACCAGCAGAGATTTTGGAGGGAGCGGGACTGAAGCTTTCTTT

clone size: NA
V gene: TRBV5-1
CDR3 length: 13
J gene: TRBJ2-7
D gene: NA
CDR3 protein: CASSLTLQYEQYF
CDR3 DNA: TGCGCCAGCAGCTTAACCCTACAGTACGAGCAGTACTTC

clone size: NA
V gene: TRBV7-8
CDR3 length: 14
J gene: TRBJ1-4
D gene: NA
CDR3 protein: CASSLAEEFEKLFF
CDR3 DNA: TGTGCCAGCAGCTTAGCGGAAGAGTTTGAAAAACTGTTTTTT

clone size: NA
V gene: TRBV19
CDR3 length: 17
J gene: TRBJ1-6
D gene: NA
CDR3 protein: CASSIAATQARYSPLHF
CDR3 DNA: TGTGCCAGTAGTATTGCGGCCACACAGGCTCGGTATTCACCCCTCCACTTT

clone size: few
V gene: TRBV7-2
CDR3 length: 14
J gene: TRBJ2-1
D gene: TRBD1
CDR3 protein: CASSLSTGPNEQFF
CDR3 DNA: TGTGCCAGCAGCCTTTCGACAGGGCCCAATGAGCAGTTCTTC